The sequence of this TCR beta chain was determined in a study of a mutant IDH1 vaccine in newly diagnosed glioma. Across the whole study: Mean patient age was approximately 40 years; approximately 62% were male and about 38% female.

Produced via immunoSEQ multiplex PCR; TCRdb's table is partial and in-frame only. The sample includes 60,000 to 75,000 clones, 75% to 85% of them seen just once. Time point indicated: baseline, week 1 (first vaccination visit). Regarding treatment: pre-vaccination baseline after standard-of-care therapy. V was cut by 1 base and J by 4 bases, with 11 bases left in between. This CDR3 comprises 13 residues. The germline CDR1 and CDR2 sequences are SQVTM and ANQGSEA. The source material was PBMCs, sampled from a glioma patient treated with radiotherapy, temozolomide or both. The rearrangement joins TRBV29-1 to TRBJ2-7; no firm D call. This clonotype was obtained from a man between 45 and 60 years old with glioma. The CDR3 nucleotides read TGCAGCGTTGAAGTAGGCGGCGGTTACGAGCAGTACTTC. Its protein is CSVEVGGGYEQYF.